This T cell receptor (beta chain) was identified during a study of blood T cell repertoires in COVID-19. Background on the study: Sites across the United States, Italy and Spain contributed samples from acute and convalescent COVID-19.

Measured with immunoSEQ multiplex PCR; TCRdb has only the in-frame clones, and not every one. The data contain more than 200,000 clones, about nine tenths of them singletons. From germline, CDR1 is SGHDT and CDR2 YYEEEE. The CDR3 sequence is 18 residues long. The V segment lost 4 bases and the J segment 3 bases; nucleotides outside the gene matches: 19. The sequence came from a man between 65 and 80 years old with acute or convalescent COVID-19. The chain links TRBV5-6 to TRBJ2-7; 7 nucleotides line up with TRBD2. Sequenced material: peripheral blood. CDR3 amino acids: CASSGAWGEGPNNYEQYF. The CDR3, as DNA: TGTGCCAGCAGCGGGGCCTGGGGGGAGGGCCCCAACAACTACGAGCAGTACTTC.